The 19 T cell receptor beta chains below were found in one sample sequenced in a study of immune evolution from preneoplasia to lung adenocarcinoma (dated by TCRdb to the early 2020s). Library preparation used the immunoSEQ multiplex PCR assay. The table comes from immuneACCESS by way of TCRdb, which keeps in-frame sequences with V and J called. Part of the clones is missing from these tables; in studies checked, under half for an unresolved V gene and the rest for unknown reasons. In all, the sample holds 3,000 or so clones, and around four fifths of those were seen once. The ten biggest clones cover over 9% of the sample. Sequenced material: FFPE minimally invasive lung adenocarcinoma tissue. Explained via the paper, the cell subset or site label denotes: micro-invasive lung adenocarcinoma (MIA). These receptors were obtained from a person in their sixties or seventies with lung adenocarcinoma.

This chain uses TRBV5-1 with TRBJ2-2, with D perhaps TRBD2 (6 bases). Trimming took 3 bases from V and 6 from J, leaving 15 bases between them. Germline assignment: CDR1 SGHRS and CDR2 YFSETQ. CDR3 length: 15 residues. The CDR3: CASSSLTSGAGELFF. In DNA, the CDR3 is TGCGCCAGCAGCTCCCTGACTAGTGGGGCCGGGGAGCTGTTTTTT.

The V and J genes are TRBV28 and TRBJ2-5; unclear D gene. Looked up from germline, CDR1 is MDHEN and CDR2 is SYDVKM. The CDR3 consists of 15 residues. Trimming stripped 3 bases from V and 1 base from J, with 12 bases between. This CDR3 reads CASSFDPVLQETQYF. The DNA for the CDR3 is TGTGCCAGCAGTTTCGATCCCGTACTCCAAGAGACCCAGTACTTC. The full variable domain, completed using reference TRBV28 and TRBJ2-5, is DVKVTQSSRYLVKRTGEKVFLECVQDMDHENMFWYRQDPGLGLRLIYFSYDVKMKEKGDIPEGYSVSREKKERFSLILESASTNQTSMYLCASSFDPVLQETQYFGPGTRLLVL.

This chain connects TRBV5-1 to TRBJ2-2, with D perhaps matching TRBD1 (6 bases). Trimming removed 1 base at V and 7 bases at J, with 11 bases between. The CDR3 runs 14 residues. CDR1 and CDR2 (germline): SGHRS, YFSETQ. Written as DNA, the CDR3 is TGCGCCAGCAGCTTGCAGGGGCAGGGCGGGGAGCTGTTTTTT. Translation: CASSLQGQGGELFF.

This clone was seen a handful of times. This sequence joins TRBV7-3 and TRBJ2-1; TRBD1 matches 12 bases. CDR3 length: 15 residues. CDR1 is SGHTA and CDR2 is FQGTGA in the germline V gene. The V and J ends lost 5 bases and 8 bases, in that order; junction bases with no gene match: 7. The CDR3 sequence is CASSTGTGGLDEQFF. Written as DNA, the CDR3 is TGTGCCAGCAGCACCGGGACAGGGGGCTTGGATGAGCAGTTCTTC.

This clone came up a few times. V gene TRBV7-9 combines with J gene TRBJ2-5; TRBD1 might be the D (6 bases). CDR3 length equals 14 residues. Trimming took 6 bases from V and 5 from J, leaving 16 bases between them. CDR1 and CDR2 from the germline V gene are SEHNR and FQNEAQ (reference sequence). CDR3 DNA sequence: TGTGCCAGCAGTCATGGCGCCCAGGGGGAGACCCAGTACTTC. It yields the protein CASSHGAQGETQYF.

The chain has TRBV9 and TRBJ1-1; D remains unclear. This CDR3 has 15 residues. Germline V gene lookup returns CDR1 SGDLS and CDR2 YYNGEE. Trimming removed 0 bases at V and 1 base at J, with 10 bases between. The CDR3 loop reads CASSVGAGQNTEAFF. The CDR3 region has the DNA TGTGCCAGCAGCGTAGGGGCAGGCCAGAACACTGAAGCTTTCTTT. Based on the CDR3 plus reference TRBV9 and TRBJ1-1, the full variable domain is DSGVTQTPKHLITATGQRVTLRCSPRSGDLSVYWYQQSLDQGLQFLIQYYNGEERAKGNILERFSAQQFPDLHSELNLSSLELGDSALYFCASSVGAGQNTEAFFGQGTRLTVV.

The chain couples TRBV7-8 to TRBJ2-7; weak D call: TRBD2 (6 bases). The V and J ends lost 5 bases and 0 bases respectively, with 14 bases between them. CDR1 is SGHVS and CDR2 is FQNEAQ in the germline V gene. The CDR3 is made up of 15 amino acids. The DNA for the CDR3 is TGTGCCAGCAGCCGCACTAGCACGAGCTCCTACGAGCAGTACTTC. Its protein is CASSRTSTSSYEQYF.

This chain links TRBV11-3 with TRBJ2-1, with TRBD2 identical over 10 bases. J lost 5 bases, V lost 4 bases, and 11 bases had no gene match. Germline V gives CDR1 SGHNT, CDR2 YENEEA. The CDR3 covers 17 residues. The CDR3 nucleotides read TGTGCCAGCAGCTACCGGACTAGCGGACCCCCCAACAATGAGCAGTTCTTC. This codes for CASSYRTSGPPNNEQFF.

The chain carries TRBV2 and TRBJ1-3; D gene unclear. Germline assignment: CDR1 SNHLY and CDR2 FYNNEI. The length of the CDR3 is 13 residues. With 8 bases removed from V and 2 bases from J, the gap between germline ends came to 10 bases. CDR3 loop: CASGLDPGNTIYF. The CDR3 DNA sequence: TGTGCCAGCGGGCTGGACCCTGGAAACACCATATATTTT. The variable domain in full, completed from reference TRBV2 and TRBJ1-3, reads EPEVTQTPSHQVTQMGQEVILRCVPISNHLYFYWYRQILGQKVEFLVSFYNNEISEKSEIFDDQFSVERPDGSNFTLKIRSTKLEDSAMYFCASGLDPGNTIYFGEGSWLTVV.

The chain carries TRBV28 and TRBJ2-7; possible D gene TRBD1, 6 bases. CDR3 size: 13 residues. V was trimmed by 8 bases and J by 2 bases, leaving 13 bases between them. Looked up from germline, CDR1 is MDHEN and CDR2 is SYDVKM. CDR3 region: CASLRQEPYEQYF. CDR3 nucleotides: TGTGCCAGCCTCCGACAGGAGCCCTACGAGCAGTACTTC.

This chain connects TRBV7-8 to TRBJ2-2, with 13 nucleotides matching TRBD2. Germline loops: CDR1 SGHVS, CDR2 FQNEAQ. The CDR3 has 19 residues. Unmatched junction bases numbered 12, after V lost 7 bases and J lost 1 base. The CDR3 loop is CASNPLLGLAGKNTGELFF. The CDR3 nucleotides are TGTGCCAGCAACCCGTTATTGGGACTAGCGGGAAAGAACACCGGGGAGCTGTTTTTT.

This chain joins TRBV18 and TRBJ2-2; 7 bases fit TRBD1. Trimming cost V 4 bases and J 6 bases; bases outside gene matches: 8. The CDR3 runs to 15 residues. Germline V gives CDR1 KGHSH, CDR2 LQKENI. CDR3 DNA sequence: TGTGCCAGCTCACGGACGACAGGGTTGGCCGGGGAGCTGTTTTTT. This codes for CASSRTTGLAGELFF.

The rearrangement uses TRBV29-1 and TRBJ2-7, with TRBD2 as a possible D gene (7 bases). Per the germline V gene, CDR1 is SQVTM and CDR2 is ANQGSEA. CDR3 size: 12 residues. In DNA form, the CDR3 reads TGCACCTATAAAGAGGGGGGGGACGAGCAGTACTTC. Its translation: CTYKEGGDEQYF.

To note about this clone: The germline gene is not matched at one end of the junction; a read error may be the cause. The V gene is TRBV28, the J gene TRBJ1-2; tentative D call: TRBD1 (6 bases). CDR3 length: 15 residues. The V gene's germline CDR1 is MDHEN and CDR2 SYDVKM. The CDR3 bases are TGTGCCAGCAGTTTATCCCAGGGAGGTGTCCTGACAGGAAGGTTC. Residues: CASSLSQGGVLTGRF.

The V gene is TRBV11-2, the J gene TRBJ2-1; TRBD2 matches at 14 bases. Germline V gene lookup returns CDR1 SGHAT and CDR2 FQNNGV. J gave up 10 bases and V 5 bases, and 7 bases lay outside the gene matches. The CDR3 has 15 amino acids. CDR3 sequence (DNA): TGTGCCAGCAGCATGGGACTAGCGGGAGTTGACGAGCAGTTCTTC. Translated, it gives CASSMGLAGVDEQFF.

The chain employs TRBV9 and TRBJ2-5, with D possibly TRBD1 on 6 matching bases. The CDR3 is made up of 14 amino acids. V was shortened by 4 bases and J by 1 base, with 11 bases between the two germline ends. CDR1 and CDR2 (germline): SGDLS, YYNGEE. CDR3 in DNA: TGTGCCAGCAGCCCAGGGGACCCCCAAGAGACCCAGTACTTC. This codes for CASSPGDPQETQYF.

This clone was seen a few times. The junction differs from germline at one of its ends, possibly a read error. V is TRBV7-2 and J is TRBJ2-6, with D tentatively TRBD1 or TRBD2 (5 bases each). The CDR3 contains 16 residues. Germline V gives CDR1 SGHTA, CDR2 FQGNSA. The CDR3 region has the DNA TGTGCCAGCAGCCCGAGAGGGGTCTCTGAGGCCAACGTCCTGACTTTC. Translation gives CASSPRGVSEANVLTF.

This chain joins TRBV9 and TRBJ2-5; D is undetermined. The germline gives CDR1 SGDLS, CDR2 YYNGEE. The V and J ends lost 1 base and 3 bases respectively, with 7 bases between them. The CDR3 spans 13 residues. The CDR3 loop reads CASSVNPEETQYF. The CDR3 DNA reads TGTGCCAGCAGCGTAAACCCGGAAGAGACCCAGTACTTC.

For this clone: A read error is likely, as this CDR3 ends without the conserved phenylalanine or tryptophan. The limits of the CDR3 on the DNA are not certain, so only TCRdb's listed CDR3 is given. The chain uses TRBV23-1 and TRBJ1-2; TRBD1, the table's D call, was not compared with the DNA. TRBV23-1 is annotated as an ORF whose role is uncertain. The CDR3 length is 13 residues, termini included. The CDR3 loop is CASSHQKRTRSPS.